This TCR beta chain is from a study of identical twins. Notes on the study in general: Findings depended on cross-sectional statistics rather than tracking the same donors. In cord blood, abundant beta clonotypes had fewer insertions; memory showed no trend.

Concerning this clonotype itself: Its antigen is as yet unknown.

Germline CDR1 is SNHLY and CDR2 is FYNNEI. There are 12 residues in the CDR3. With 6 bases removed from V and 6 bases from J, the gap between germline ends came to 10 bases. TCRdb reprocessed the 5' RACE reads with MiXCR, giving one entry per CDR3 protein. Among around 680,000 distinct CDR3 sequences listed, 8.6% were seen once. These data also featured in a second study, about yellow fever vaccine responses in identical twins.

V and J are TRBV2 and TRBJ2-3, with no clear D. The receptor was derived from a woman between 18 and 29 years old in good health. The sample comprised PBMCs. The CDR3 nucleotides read TGTGCCAGCAGAGTGGGATCGGATACGCAGTATTTT. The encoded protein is CASRVGSDTQYF.